These 17 T cell receptor beta chains share one sample of origin, sequenced in a study of CD8+ T cells in alopecia areata. Stated treatment: oral pan-JAK inhibitor, 5-10 mg twice daily. Isolated RNA was reverse transcribed into cDNA used as the sequencing template. Only in-frame clones appear in the TCRdb table, and some are missing; sequencing was by immunoSEQ multiplex PCR. Of 90,000 to 150,000 clones listed, around 56% are singletons. The sample was CD4+ T cells sorted from blood, taken at week 4, from a patient treated with tofacitinib. The receptors were sampled from a human donor with alopecia areata.

This clone was observed a few times. The rearrangement joins TRBV6-1 to TRBJ2-7, with D possibly matching TRBD1 (6 bases). Trimming stripped 11 bases from V and 4 bases from J, with 18 bases between. CDR1 is MNHNS, CDR2 SASEGT, per germline. This CDR3 region has 13 residues. CDR3 DNA sequence: TGTGCCCATTCTTTCGGGACATCTTACGAGCAGTACTTC. This translates into CAHSFGTSYEQYF.

This clone showed up just a few times. The chain couples TRBV7-9 to TRBJ2-3; possibly TRBD2 for D (6 bases). This CDR3 is 14 amino acids long. V was pared by 5 bases and J by 2 bases, with 11 bases between. Germline CDR1 is SEHNR and CDR2 is FQNEAQ (reference sequence). In DNA form, the CDR3 reads TGTGCCAGCAGCATTAGCGGATACACAGATACGCAGTATTTT. It specifies CASSISGYTDTQYF.

V is TRBV7-6 and J is TRBJ2-7; D possibly corresponds to TRBD1 (6 bases). The V gene lost 4 bases and the J gene lost 2 bases, with 15 bases spanning the gap. Germline V lookup: CDR1 SGHVS, CDR2 FNYEAQ. CDR3 length: 15 residues. In DNA, the CDR3 is TGTGCCAGCAGCTCGTTAAATACAGGGCCCTACGAGCAGTACTTC. Translation: CASSSLNTGPYEQYF. The full variable domain, completed using reference TRBV7-6 and TRBJ2-7, is GAGVSQSPRYKVTKRGQDVALRCDPISGHVSLYWYRQALGQGPEFLTYFNYEAQQDKSGLPNDRFSAERPEGSISTLTIQRTEQRDSAMYRCASSSLNTGPYEQYFGPGTRLTVT.

V is TRBV29-1 and J is TRBJ1-2, with a weak D call TRBD1 (5 bases). V was trimmed by 7 bases and J by 10 bases, leaving 22 bases between them. The CDR3 totals 13 residues. Germline V gene data show CDR1 as SQVTM and CDR2 as ANQGSEA. The CDR3 is CSGATGSGSHYTF. CDR3 sequence (DNA): TGCAGCGGGGCGACGGGCTCAGGGTCCCACTACACCTTC.

The chain recombines TRBV5-6 with TRBJ1-2, with 7 nucleotides matching TRBD1. The V segment lost 4 bases and the J segment 2 bases; nucleotides outside the gene matches: 2. In germline, CDR1 is SGHDT, CDR2 YYEEEE. This CDR3 contains 13 residues. In nucleotides, the CDR3 is TGTGCCAGCAGCCCACAGGGGAACTATGGCTACACCTTC. Protein: CASSPQGNYGYTF.

The V gene is TRBV30, the J gene TRBJ2-1, with 9 bases lining up with TRBD2. The CDR3 runs to 16 residues. CDR1 GTSNPN and CDR2 SVGIG come from the germline V gene (reference sequence). Trimming removed 2 bases from V and 2 bases from J; junction bases left unmatched: 7. The CDR3 here is CAWSLLSGRTYNEQFF. CDR3 bases: TGTGCCTGGAGTCTTTTAAGCGGGAGGACCTACAATGAGCAGTTCTTC.

This clone was seen only a few times. The chain employs TRBV5-6 and TRBJ2-7; TRBD1 matches 10 bases. Germline trimming cut 4 bases from V and 1 base from J; bases unmatched to any gene: 5. Germline CDR1 and CDR2: SGHDT and YYEEEE. This CDR3 is 15 amino acids long. The CDR3 bases are TGTGCCAGCAGCGGGACAGGGGTCCTTTCCTACGAGCAGTACTTC. Its protein product is CASSGTGVLSYEQYF.

The chain carries TRBV7-2 and TRBJ1-5; tentative D call: TRBD1 (5 bases). The V end lost 4 bases, the J end lost 5 bases, and 15 bases lay between the germline ends. The CDR3 is 15 amino acids. From germline, CDR1 is SGHTA and CDR2 FQGNSA. The chain's CDR3 is CASSSQAGPDQPQHF. Written as DNA, the CDR3 is TGTGCCAGCAGCTCGCAGGCGGGACCTGATCAGCCCCAGCATTTT.

The gene calls are TRBV30 and TRBJ2-7; D uncertain. Trimming removed 0 bases from V and 4 bases from J, with 7 bases in between. The germline V gene encodes CDR1 GTSNPN and CDR2 SVGIG (reference sequence). The CDR3 consists of 12 residues. This CDR3 reads CAWSVNRYEQYF. In DNA, the CDR3 is TGTGCCTGGAGTGTAAACCGATACGAGCAGTACTTC.

This clone was observed a handful of times. The genes are TRBV5-1 and TRBJ2-2; 7 bases match TRBD1. The CDR3 is 18 residues long. CDR1 and CDR2 (germline): SGHRS, YFSETQ. The trim removed 2 bases at V and 1 base at J, leaving 11 bases unmatched. The CDR3 nucleotides are TGCGCCAGCAGCTTTCAACCGGGACAGACCTTGAACACCGGGGAGCTGTTTTTT. Amino acids: CASSFQPGQTLNTGELFF.

The sample holds a few counts of this clone. The rearrangement uses TRBV5-1 and TRBJ2-7; D call uncertain. The CDR3 is 13 amino acids. V lost 4 bases to trimming and J lost 5 bases, with 13 bases between them. The germline gives CDR1 SGHRS, CDR2 YFSETQ. This CDR3 reads CASSPSSADEQYF. CDR3 sequence (DNA): TGCGCCAGCAGCCCCTCCAGCGCGGACGAGCAGTACTTC.

In its sample, this clone was seen once. This chain's CDR3 is CASSSGLFGYNEQFF. In nucleotides, the CDR3 is TGTGCCAGCAGTTCCGGGCTTTTCGGGTACAATGAGCAGTTCTTC. The chain carries TRBV6-5 and TRBJ2-1; D unresolved. V was shortened by 4 bases and J by 4 bases, with 14 bases between the two germline ends. The CDR3 covers 15 residues. Germline loops: CDR1 MNHEY, CDR2 SVGAGI.

The chain employs TRBV6-6 and TRBJ2-7, with D maybe TRBD2 (6 bases). Germline-derived CDR1 and CDR2 are MNHNY and SVGAGI (reference sequence). The CDR3 covers 13 residues. V shed 10 bases and J shed 2 bases, with 15 bases lying between them. In DNA form, the CDR3 reads TGTGCCACCGCCGGGACTGCTACCTACGAGCAGTACTTC. Translated: CATAGTATYEQYF.

This clone appeared a single time. This chain links TRBV30 with TRBJ1-4; D may be TRBD1 (6 bases). The V end lost 0 bases, the J end lost 8 bases, and 7 bases lay between the germline ends. CDR3 length: 12 amino acids. Germline V gives CDR1 GTSNPN, CDR2 SVGIG (reference sequence). DNA for the CDR3: TGTGCCTGGAGTGTGCAGGGGGAAAAACTGTTTTTT. This encodes CAWSVQGEKLFF.

The chain joins TRBV29-1 to TRBJ1-1; D possibly corresponds to TRBD1 (6 bases). The CDR3 runs to 14 residues. Trimming took 6 bases from V and 4 from J, leaving 18 bases between them. Germline CDR1 SQVTM, CDR2 ANQGSEA. The CDR3 spells CSVVDWTVATEAFF. The CDR3, as DNA: TGCAGCGTCGTTGATTGGACAGTGGCCACTGAAGCTTTCTTT.

V gene TRBV7-3 combines with J gene TRBJ2-1, with 8 bases aligning to TRBD2. The J segment lost 8 bases and the V segment lost 1 base, leaving 13 bases of the junction unmatched. Germline assignment: CDR1 SGHTA and CDR2 FQGTGA. The CDR3 totals 17 residues. The CDR3 sequence is CASSLRGGSGRRDEQFF. The CDR3 bases are TGTGCCAGCAGCTTAAGGGGAGGAAGCGGGAGAAGGGATGAGCAGTTCTTC.

The chain carries TRBV6-5 and TRBJ1-1, with unresolved D. V was shortened by 2 bases and J by 1 base, with 5 bases between the two germline ends. The CDR3 extends over 13 amino acids. Per germline, CDR1 MNHEY and CDR2 SVGAGI. The CDR3 protein is CASSYEQNTEAFF. CDR3 bases: TGTGCCAGCAGTTACGAACAGAACACTGAAGCTTTCTTT.